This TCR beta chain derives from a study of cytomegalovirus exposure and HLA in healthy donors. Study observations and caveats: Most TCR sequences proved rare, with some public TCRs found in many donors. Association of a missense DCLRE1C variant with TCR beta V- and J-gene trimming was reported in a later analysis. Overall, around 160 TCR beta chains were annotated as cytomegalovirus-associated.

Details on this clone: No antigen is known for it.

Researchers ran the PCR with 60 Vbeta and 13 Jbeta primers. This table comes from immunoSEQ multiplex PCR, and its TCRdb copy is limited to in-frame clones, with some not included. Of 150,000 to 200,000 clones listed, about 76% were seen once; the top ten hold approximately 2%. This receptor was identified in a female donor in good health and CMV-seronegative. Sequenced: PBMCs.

In nucleotides, the CDR3 is TGCGCCAGCAGCTTGGTTTCGGGGGCCTACGAGCAGTACTTC. Protein sequence: CASSLVSGAYEQYF. The chain is built from TRBV5-1 and TRBJ2-7, with D perhaps matching TRBD2 (6 bases). CDR1 and CDR2 from the germline V gene are SGHRS and YFSETQ. The ends were cut back, 0 bases at V and 2 bases at J, with 9 bases in the middle. CDR3 length equals 14 residues.